Shown below are 14 T cell receptor beta chains from a single sample sequenced in a study of cytomegalovirus exposure and HLA in healthy donors. TCRdb's copy holds only in-frame clones and misses some; the assay was immunoSEQ multiplex PCR. The table includes hundreds of thousands of clones, roughly 90% detected once. The sequencing sample was made of PBMCs. Receptor source: a man aged 18 to 29 in good health and CMV-seropositive.

The rearrangement links TRBV5-1 to TRBJ1-4; possibly TRBD1 for D (6 bases). V lost 4 bases, J lost 5 bases, and 15 bases lay in between. Germline assignment: CDR1 SGHRS and CDR2 YFSETQ. CDR3 size: 15 residues. The DNA for the CDR3 is TGCGCCAGCAGCCCAAGAGGGGGACCAAATGAAAAACTGTTTTTT. It codes for CASSPRGGPNEKLFF. Using reference TRBV5-1 and TRBJ1-4 for the parts outside the CDR3, the full variable domain is KAGVTQTPRYLIKTRGQQVTLSCSPISGHRSVSWYQQTPGQGLQFLFEYFSETQRNKGNFPGRFSGRQFSNSRSEMNVSTLELGDSALYLCASSPRGGPNEKLFFGSGTQLSVL.

The chain joins TRBV28 to TRBJ2-7, with a possible D match to TRBD2 (5 bases). This CDR3 contains 12 residues. Germline CDR1 MDHEN, CDR2 SYDVKM. V lost 6 bases and J lost 3, with 9 bases in between. The CDR3 region is CASRSGIYEQYF. Written as DNA, the CDR3 is TGTGCCAGCAGGTCCGGGATCTACGAGCAGTACTTC.

There are a few counts of this clone. The chain joins TRBV5-1 to TRBJ1-2; D unclear. CDR3 length equals 15 residues. Germline lookup yields CDR1 SGHRS and CDR2 YFSETQ. V lost 0 bases and J 2 bases, leaving 11 bases between the germline ends. The CDR3 DNA reads as TGCGCCAGCAGCTTGGGACACTCAACCAACTATGGCTACACCTTC. Translation: CASSLGHSTNYGYTF.

DNA for the CDR3: TGTGCCAGCAGCTCTCCCGTTAGGGGAGGGTTAACCGGGGAGCTGTTTTTT. Translating it yields CASSSPVRGGLTGELFF. The chain has TRBV11-2 and TRBJ2-2, with TRBD2 matching over 7 bases. Per germline, CDR1 SGHAT and CDR2 FQNNGV. The CDR3 has 17 residues. The trim removed 4 bases at V and 5 bases at J, leaving 13 bases unmatched.

In this sample, this clone turned up a few times. The rearrangement joins TRBV20-1 to TRBJ1-1; no clear D. CDR1 is DFQATT, CDR2 SNEGSKA, per germline (reference sequence). V was shortened by 3 bases and J by 0 bases, with 2 bases between the two germline ends. This CDR3 is built from 11 residues. DNA for the CDR3: TGCAGTGCTAGCATGAACACTGAAGCTTTCTTT. Amino acid sequence: CSASMNTEAFF.

The genes are TRBV2 and TRBJ1-5; D unresolved. V lost 1 base and J lost 1, with 11 bases in between. The CDR3 is made up of 16 amino acids. The V gene's germline CDR1 is SNHLY and CDR2 FYNNEI. Here the CDR3 DNA reads TGTGCCAGCAGTGAAGGGGTTGTAGGGAGCAATCAGCCCCAGCATTTT. This codes for CASSEGVVGSNQPQHF.

The V call is TRBV27, the J call TRBJ2-2; either TRBD1 or TRBD2 may supply D (6 bases each). Germline loops: CDR1 MNHEY, CDR2 SMNVEV (reference sequence). CDR3 length: 16 residues. V was clipped by 0 bases and J by 7 bases, with 15 bases between them. CDR3 DNA sequence: TGTGCCAGCAGTTTATCGATCGGGGGCGGTGGCGGGGAGCTGTTTTTT. Translation gives CASSLSIGGGGGELFF.

This chain uses TRBV5-1 with TRBJ1-2; D gene ambiguous. Trimming pared 0 bases from V and 2 bases from J, leaving 11 bases between. The length of the CDR3 is 15 residues. Germline loops: CDR1 SGHRS, CDR2 YFSETQ. CDR3 sequence (DNA): TGCGCCAGCAGCTTGGATACCAGATCCAACTATGGCTACACCTTC. Residues: CASSLDTRSNYGYTF.

The rearrangement joins TRBV30 to TRBJ2-7; 7 bases agree with TRBD2. Germline V gene data show CDR1 as GTSNPN and CDR2 as SVGIG (reference sequence). Losses at the gene ends were 0 bases for V and 1 base for J; bases not matched to a gene: 6. CDR3 length equals 15 residues. CDR3 DNA: TGTGCCTGGAGTGTGGCAGCGGGGAGATCCTACGAGCAGTACTTC. Protein: CAWSVAAGRSYEQYF.

This clone was observed once. V and J are TRBV27 and TRBJ2-3, with 14 bases matching TRBD2. The CDR3 has 17 residues. The trim removed 4 bases at V and 4 bases at J, leaving 7 bases unmatched. Germline CDR1 is MNHEY and CDR2 is SMNVEV (reference sequence). CDR3 DNA: TGTGCCAGCAGTTCCCTCGGGACTAGCGGGAGTCCAGATACGCAGTATTTT. Translated: CASSSLGTSGSPDTQYF.

This clone was seen a handful of times. This chain uses TRBV4-1 with TRBJ1-5; D is unresolved. Germline values: CDR1 MGHRA, CDR2 YSYEKL. The CDR3 loop spans 14 amino acids. The V and J ends lost 4 bases and 3 bases respectively, with 10 bases between them. The CDR3 here is CASSPLTLNQPQHF. The CDR3 DNA is TGCGCCAGCAGCCCTTTGACACTCAATCAGCCCCAGCATTTT.

The chain employs TRBV5-4 and TRBJ1-2; perhaps TRBD1 as D (6 bases). CDR1 is SGHNT and CDR2 is YYREEE in the germline V gene (reference sequence). V lost 8 bases to trimming and J lost 8 bases, with 16 bases between them. CDR3 size: 12 residues. This CDR3 is CASRQVSEGYTF. The CDR3 DNA follows: TGTGCCAGTAGACAGGTATCAGAAGGCTACACCTTC.

The chain has TRBV20-1 and TRBJ2-5, with D uncertain. The CDR3 consists of 9 residues. CDR1 and CDR2 (germline): DFQATT, SNEGSKA (reference sequence). CDR3 sequence reads: CRPWETQYF. Here the CDR3 DNA reads TGCAGACCATGGGAGACCCAGTACTTC.

V is TRBV6-5 and J is TRBJ2-3; D remains ambiguous. Germline CDR1 MNHEY, CDR2 SVGAGI. Trimming removed 3 bases at V and 4 bases at J, with 8 bases between. The CDR3 spans 13 residues. The CDR3 nucleotides are TGTGCCAGCAGTTATCTGGGCGCAGATACGCAGTATTTT. Amino acid sequence: CASSYLGADTQYF.